One sample yielded the 16 T cell receptor beta chains listed below, sequenced in a study of blood T cells in healthy people across ages. PCR was performed a second time for about 7 to 12 cycles using a sample-barcoded 5' primer and a J-beta primer mix. Via MiXCR, TCRdb re-called the 5' RACE reads, giving one row per CDR3 protein. The sample gives about 900,000 distinct CDR3 sequences, around 48% of which show up once; roughly 12% is in the top ten. The sequencing input was blood. The receptors shown here come from a man under 40 in good health.

This clonotype was found a few times. V gene TRBV6-5 combines with J gene TRBJ2-1; TRBD1 might be the D (6 bases). TRBJ2-7 matches the DNA end more closely, so the J call is doubtful. The CDR3 is 11 amino acids. Looked up from germline, CDR1 is MNHEY and CDR2 is SVGAGI. CDR3: CASSQGFEQYF. The DNA for the CDR3 is TGTGCCAGCAGTCAGGGGTTCGAGCAGTACTTC.

The J gene is TRBJ1-2, the V gene TRBV6-2 or TRBV6-3, with D unresolved. The V gene lost 6 bases and the J gene lost 7 bases, with 18 bases spanning the gap. The CDR3 consists of 14 residues. In germline, CDR1 is MNHEY, CDR2 SVGEGT. For the CDR3, the DNA is TGTGCCAGCAGCCATATTTACCGGGCCCCTGGCTACACCTTC. It codes for CASSHIYRAPGYTF.

This clonotype occurred a few times. This CDR3 reads CSARDGAVGSYEQYF. The CDR3 region has the DNA TGCAGTGCTAGAGACGGGGCCGTGGGTTCCTACGAGCAGTACTTC. V gene TRBV20-1 combines with J gene TRBJ2-5, with D possibly being TRBD1 or TRBD2 (5 bases each). The DNA end lines up better with TRBJ2-7; the J call may be wrong. CDR3 length: 15 amino acids. CDR1 and CDR2 from the germline V gene are DFQATT and SNEGSKA (reference sequence).

V is TRBV11-2 and J is TRBJ1-2; D gene uncertain. The CDR3 extends over 13 amino acids. Germline V gene sequence: CDR1 SGHAT, CDR2 FQNNGV. V shed 2 bases and J shed 4 bases, with 8 bases lying between them. The CDR3 reads CASSLMAVYGYTF. The CDR3 DNA sequence: TGTGCCAGCAGCTTAATGGCCGTCTATGGCTACACCTTC.

V and J are TRBV6-5 and TRBJ2-1; weak D call: TRBD2 (7 bases). The CDR3 contains 15 residues. CDR1 and CDR2 from the germline V gene are MNHEY and SVGAGI. The V gene lost 8 bases and the J gene lost 9 bases, with 23 bases spanning the gap. The CDR3 DNA sequence: TGTGCCAGCTATACCATGGTGTCGGGGGGCCTTGAGCAGTTCTTC. It yields the protein CASYTMVSGGLEQFF.

Worth noting for this clonotype: A much more abundant neighbour one base away suggests this may be a read error. V is TRBV5-1 and J is TRBJ2-1, with 12 bases matching TRBD2. CDR3 length: 17 residues. Germline CDR1 reads SGHRS; CDR2 reads YFSETQ. After removal of 0 bases from V and 13 bases from J, the junction contained 14 bases not matched to a gene. CDR3 amino acids: CASSLGQLAGGQETQFF. DNA of the CDR3: TGCGCCAGCAGCTTGGGCCAACTAGCGGGGGGCCAAGAGACCCAGTTCTTC.

V is TRBV5-1 and J is TRBJ2-3, with D possibly called TRBD1 or TRBD2 (5 bases each). Germline V gene sequence: CDR1 SGHRS, CDR2 YFSETQ. The V and J ends lost 4 bases and 3 bases respectively, with 18 bases between them. The CDR3 has 16 amino acids. The CDR3 DNA is TGCGCCAGCAGCCTATCGACGGGACCGGGGACAGATACGCAGTATTTT. This sequence encodes CASSLSTGPGTDTQYF.

The V call is TRBV20-1, the J call TRBJ2-7; D perhaps matches TRBD1 (6 bases). This CDR3 has 12 amino acids. Germline CDR1 DFQATT, CDR2 SNEGSKA (reference sequence). The CDR3 sequence is CLTQGSSYEQYF. The CDR3 DNA is TGCCTCACACAGGGCTCGTCCTACGAGCAGTACTTC.

The chain couples TRBV5-1 to TRBJ1-2; D is perhaps TRBD1 (6 bases). V lost 5 bases and J 0 bases, leaving 11 bases between the germline ends. The CDR3 spans 14 residues. Per the germline V gene, CDR1 is SGHRS and CDR2 is YFSETQ. The CDR3 bases are TGCGCCAGCAGTCAGGACAGCACTAACTATGGCTACACCTTC. Its translation is CASSQDSTNYGYTF.

V is TRBV29-1 and J is TRBJ1-1, with 7 bases lining up with TRBD1. V dropped 7 bases and J dropped 8; count of bases not matched to a gene: 7. This CDR3 spans 11 amino acids. Germline V gene sequence: CDR1 SQVTM, CDR2 ANQGSEA. CDR3 region: CSALQGPEAFF. CDR3 nucleotides: TGCAGCGCCCTACAGGGGCCAGAAGCTTTCTTT.

This clonotype was seen a handful of times. The chain recombines TRBV7-8 with TRBJ1-6, with D unclear. The CDR3 totals 14 residues. The germline V and J ends were trimmed by 2 bases and 4 bases, with 6 bases remaining between them. Germline V gives CDR1 SGHVS, CDR2 FQNEAQ. CDR3 sequence (DNA): TGTGCCAGCAGCTTATACGATTATAATTCACCCCTCCACTTT. Translating it yields CASSLYDYNSPLHF.

The chain joins TRBV4-2 to TRBJ2-2; D is possibly TRBD2 (5 bases). CDR1 and CDR2 (germline): LGHNA, YNFKEQ. V lost 2 bases and J lost 5, with 15 bases in between. The length of the CDR3 is 16 residues. The CDR3 DNA sequence: TGTGCCAGCAGCCAAAGCTACCTCAGCGGAACCGGGGAGCTGTTTTTT. This codes for CASSQSYLSGTGELFF.

The chain joins TRBV7-9 to TRBJ1-2; tentative D call: TRBD1 (6 bases). Germline CDR1 and CDR2: SEHNR and FQNEAQ (reference sequence). V lost 5 bases and J lost 3, with 16 bases in between. This CDR3 region has 15 residues. The CDR3 DNA is TGTGCCAGCAGCCCCGGGGGGGGGCGTTACTATGGCTACACCTTC. Translation: CASSPGGGRYYGYTF.

This clonotype was detected only a few times. J is TRBJ2-7 and V is TRBV7-2; possible D gene TRBD2, 5 bases. The germline gives CDR1 SGHTA, CDR2 FQGNSA. The CDR3 is made up of 13 amino acids. Trimming cost V 2 bases and J 6 bases, with 11 bases left between them. The CDR3 nucleotides read TGTGCCAGCAGCTTATATTCGGGGATCGAGCAGTACTTC. Translation: CASSLYSGIEQYF.

The chain is built from TRBV5-1 and TRBJ2-3; D is perhaps TRBD1 or TRBD2 (6 bases each). V was clipped by 7 bases and J by 1 base, with 13 bases between them. Germline V gene sequence: CDR1 SGHRS, CDR2 YFSETQ. There are 14 residues in the CDR3. The CDR3: CASYPEGGTDTQYF. In DNA form, the CDR3 reads TGCGCCAGCTACCCGGAGGGGGGCACAGATACGCAGTATTTT.

In nucleotides, the CDR3 is TGTGCCAGCAGTCGCCGGGACATTGGGACCCAGTACTTC. Its translation is CASSRRDIGTQYF. The V gene is TRBV27, the J gene TRBJ2-5; a weak D match, TRBD1 (6 bases). The V gene lost 5 bases and the J gene lost 7 bases, with 14 bases spanning the gap. Germline V gives CDR1 MNHEY, CDR2 SMNVEV (reference sequence). The CDR3 contains 13 residues.